Listed below are T cell receptor beta chains from one sample, sequenced in a study of blood T cell repertoires in COVID-19. Repertoires were generated with immunoSEQ multiplex PCR, while TCRdb's copy carries only in-frame clones and drops some. This table has about 58,000 clones, 60% to 85% appearing once. Sample: peripheral blood. The receptors originated from a human donor in a cohort sampled during active COVID-19. Both conserved end residues are part of each CDR3. Each record gives: V gene, clone size, D gene, J gene, CDR3 protein, CDR3 DNA. A D gene is named only where the DNA matches it firmly. Size is omitted from some rows. Given values are once, few, many or a class for expanded clones.

TRBV9	-	TRBD1	TRBJ2-7	CASSGGQGAREQYF	TGTGCCAGCAGCGGAGGACAGGGGGCGAGGGAGCAGTACTTC
TRBV27	-	TRBD1	TRBJ1-4	CASSLSPTGVEKLFF	TGTGCCAGCAGTCTAAGCCCGACAGGGGTTGAAAAACTGTTTTTT
TRBV7-9	-	-	TRBJ2-1	CASSLVEVGEQFF	TGTGCCAGCAGCTTAGTAGAGGTCGGTGAGCAGTTCTTC
TRBV5-4	-	TRBD1	TRBJ2-7	CASSRDRGGEQYF	TGTGCCAGCAGCCGAGACAGGGGGGGCGAGCAGTACTTC
TRBV11-2	few	TRBD2	TRBJ2-1	CASSLRASGRSKSEQFF	TGTGCCAGCAGCTTAAGGGCTAGCGGGAGGAGTAAATCTGAGCAGTTCTTC
TRBV25-1	-	TRBD1	TRBJ1-2	CASSESGQGYGYTF	TGTGCCAGCAGTGAATCCGGACAGGGCTATGGCTACACCTTC
TRBV6-5	few	TRBD1	TRBJ1-6	CASSYSMDRANSPLHF	TGTGCCAGCAGTTACTCGATGGACAGGGCCAATTCACCCCTCCACTTT
TRBV7-2	-	-	TRBJ1-5	CASSLFNQPQHF	TGTGCCAGCAGCCTGTTTAATCAGCCCCAGCATTTT
TRBV6-2/TRBV6-3	-	-	TRBJ2-7	CASSQQVSEQYF	TGTGCCAGCAGTCAACAGGTCTCCGAGCAGTACTTC
TRBV5-1	-	-	TRBJ1-1	CASSLWAGNTEAFF	TGCGCCAGCAGCTTGTGGGCAGGGAACACTGAAGCTTTCTTT
TRBV28	-	TRBD2	TRBJ2-7	CASTRGLAGIYEQYF	TGTGCCAGCACCAGGGGACTAGCGGGAATCTACGAGCAGTACTTC
TRBV11-2	once	TRBD2	TRBJ2-6	CASSWGRGTRSGANVLTF	TGTGCCAGCAGCTGGGGGAGGGGAACCCGCTCTGGGGCCAACGTCCTGACTTTC
TRBV2	-	TRBD1	TRBJ1-2	CALRGQGLDYGYTF	TGTGCCCTGAGGGGACAGGGATTAGACTATGGCTACACCTTC
TRBV11-2	-	-	TRBJ2-7	CASSRTGSPIAEQYF	TGTGCCAGCAGCCGAACAGGGAGTCCGATCGCCGAGCAGTACTTC
TRBV7-9	few	-	TRBJ2-3	CASSSVSSTDTQYF	TGTGCCAGCAGCTCGGTATCTAGCACAGATACGCAGTATTTT
TRBV4-1	few	-	TRBJ2-1	CASSYTGGAHNEQFF	TGCGCCAGCAGCTATACCGGCGGGGCCCACAATGAGCAGTTCTTC
TRBV7-9	few	-	TRBJ1-2	CASSLYEGGYTF	TGTGCCAGCAGCTTATATGAGGGCGGCTACACCTTC
TRBV7-9	-	-	TRBJ1-1	CASSQGFLNTEAFF	TGTGCCAGCAGCCAGGGATTCTTGAACACTGAAGCTTTCTTT
TRBV6-6	-	TRBD1	TRBJ1-6	CASRWDRDDSPLHF	TGTGCCAGCAGATGGGACAGGGATGATTCACCCCTCCACTTT
TRBV11-2	few	-	TRBJ2-7	CASSLDSSGSYEQYF	TGTGCCAGCAGCTTAGATTCGTCAGGGTCCTACGAGCAGTACTTC
TRBV10-3	few	TRBD2	TRBJ2-7	CAISVTLGGGYEQYF	TGTGCCATCAGTGTGACCTTGGGCGGGGGCTACGAGCAGTACTTC
TRBV6-2/TRBV6-3	-	TRBD2	TRBJ2-7	CASSYGTSYEQYF	TGTGCCAGCAGTTACGGGACTAGCTACGAGCAGTACTTC
TRBV12-3/TRBV12-4	-	-	TRBJ1-1	CASRGLNTEAFF	TGTGCCAGCAGGGGCTTGAACACTGAAGCTTTCTTT
TRBV19	-	-	TRBJ2-3	CASSIVRSAYSTDTQYF	TGTGCCAGTAGTATAGTTCGCAGCGCCTATAGCACAGATACGCAGTATTTT
TRBV14	-	TRBD1	TRBJ1-2	CASSYLPGTGGANYYGYTF	TGTGCCAGCAGTTACCTCCCCGGGACAGGGGGCGCGAACTACTATGGCTACACCTTC
TRBV6-5	-	TRBD2	TRBJ2-7	CASSWGLAGEFEQYF	TGTGCCAGCAGTTGGGGACTAGCGGGGGAATTCGAGCAGTACTTC
TRBV27	few	TRBD1	TRBJ1-1	CASSLTGGAIGTEAFF	TGTGCCAGCAGTTTAACAGGGGGCGCGATCGGCACTGAAGCTTTCTTT
TRBV5-6	once	TRBD1	TRBJ2-7	CASSLSGQGRYEQYF	TGTGCCAGCAGCTTGTCGGGACAGGGGCGGTACGAGCAGTACTTC
TRBV4-1	-	-	TRBJ2-1	CASSQPAVVYNEQFF	TGCGCCAGCAGCCAACCGGCGGTAGTTTACAATGAGCAGTTCTTC
TRBV2	-	TRBD1	TRBJ1-5	CASRGQGSNQPQHF	TGTGCCAGCAGAGGACAGGGTAGCAATCAGCCCCAGCATTTT
TRBV6-4	-	TRBD2	TRBJ2-7	CASRTGTSGGSYEQYF	TGTGCCAGCAGAACCGGGACTAGCGGGGGTTCCTACGAGCAGTACTTC
TRBV9	-	TRBD1	TRBJ1-1	CASSVHPQGAGTEAFF	TGTGCCAGCAGTGTACATCCACAGGGGGCAGGGACTGAAGCTTTCTTT
TRBV27	-	-	TRBJ2-7	CASSPTSSYEQYF	TGTGCCAGCAGTCCCACTAGCAGCTACGAGCAGTACTTC
TRBV18	-	-	TRBJ1-4	CASSPQGRANEKLFF	TGTGCCAGCTCACCGCAGGGGCGAGCTAATGAAAAACTGTTTTTT
TRBV6-4	-	-	TRBJ1-2	CASSDGGGYGYTF	TGTGCCAGCAGTGACGGGGGAGGCTATGGCTACACCTTC